The 24 T cell receptor beta chains listed next were all sequenced from one sample in a study of regulatory T cells in long-lasting Graves disease. Construction of the TCR beta libraries employed iRepertoire HTBI primers in conjunction with Arm-PCR of CDR3 regions. TCRdb re-derived calls from the multiplex PCR reads in MiXCR, one entry per CDR3 protein. The top ten clones hold around 18% of a sample with some 330,000 distinct CDR3 sequences, 12% of them seen once. The time point is: newly diagnosed GD, antithyroid drugs for less than 3 months. The authors made the TCR library using RNA they extracted from PBMCs. The same sample was also studied in work on T cells in Graves' hyperthyroidism and ophthalmopathy.

The source material was peripheral blood mononuclear cells (PBMCs), sampled at new diagnosis, from a patient treated with antithyroid drugs. The origin of the receptors is a young woman with Graves disease.

The chain couples TRBV19 to TRBJ2-1; D is possibly TRBD1 or TRBD2 (5 bases each). The CDR3 consists of 16 residues. V was clipped by 4 bases and J by 2 bases, with 15 bases between them. Germline values: CDR1 LNHDA, CDR2 SQIVND (reference sequence). The CDR3: CASSTRPRGTYNEQFF. The CDR3 DNA sequence: TGTGCCAGTAGTACCCGACCGAGGGGAACCTACAATGAGCAGTTCTTC.

This clonotype was detected ten times or more. V gene TRBV20-1 combines with J gene TRBJ2-7, with D unclear. This CDR3 has 13 amino acids. From germline, CDR1 is DFQATT and CDR2 SNEGSKA (reference sequence). Trimming shortened V by 1 base and J by 2 bases, and 9 bases separated the two germline ends. The CDR3 protein is CSARGVETYEQYF. CDR3 in DNA: TGCAGTGCTAGAGGTGTAGAAACCTACGAGCAGTACTTC.

This clonotype was detected ten times or more. V is TRBV20-1 and J is TRBJ2-3, with 8 bases identical to TRBD2. The CDR3 is 17 amino acids. V shed 3 bases, J shed 6 bases, and the junction held 17 bases outside the gene matches. CDR1 and CDR2 (germline): DFQATT, SNEGSKA (reference sequence). Here the CDR3 reads CSASSSVGAGGPDTQYF. CDR3 nucleotides: TGCAGTGCTAGTTCATCCGTCGGGGCGGGAGGCCCGGATACGCAGTATTTT.

This clonotype occurred many times. This rearrangement joins TRBV7-2 to TRBJ1-1; no clear D gene. V was cut by 1 base and J by 6 bases, with 15 bases left in between. The CDR3 is 15 amino acids. CDR1 and CDR2 (germline): SGHTA, FQGNSA. CDR3 sequence (DNA): TGTGCCAGCAGCTTAGAGGCCGTTGGGTTTGCTGAAGCTTTCTTT. This encodes CASSLEAVGFAEAFF. The variable domain in full, completed from reference TRBV7-2 and TRBJ1-1, reads GAGVSQSPSNKVTEKGKDVELRCDPISGHTALYWYRQSLGQGLEFLIYFQGNSAPDKSGLPSDRFSAERTGGSVSTLTIQRTQQEDSAVYLCASSLEAVGFAEAFFGQGTRLTVV.

This sequence joins TRBV20-1 and TRBJ2-1; the D gene could be TRBD1 or TRBD2 (5 bases each). Germline V CDR1 and CDR2: DFQATT, SNEGSKA (reference sequence). The CDR3 contains 15 residues. V gave up 1 base and J gave up 2 bases, with 12 bases separating them. DNA for the CDR3: TGCAGTGCTAGAGTGTGGGACCCACCCTACAATGAGCAGTTCTTC. Encoded protein: CSARVWDPPYNEQFF.

This clonotype turned up a few times. The chain combines TRBV5-4 with TRBJ2-7; the D gene is possibly TRBD1 (7 bases). Germline V gene lookup returns CDR1 SGHNT and CDR2 YYREEE (reference sequence). CDR3 length: 14 amino acids. The V gene lost 4 bases and the J gene lost 3 bases, with 14 bases spanning the gap. The CDR3 sequence is CASSGGTVVYEQYV. Here the CDR3 DNA reads TGTGCCAGCAGCGGGGGGACAGTTGTCTACGAGCAGTACGTC.

The sample holds many counts of this clonotype. V gene TRBV29-1 combines with J gene TRBJ1-2; 7 bases align to TRBD1. The germline gives CDR1 SQVTM, CDR2 ANQGSEA. V was clipped by 2 bases and J by 4 bases; unmatched bases: 4. This CDR3 region has 13 residues. The CDR3 DNA is TGCAGCGTTGAACAGGGGGACAGCTATGGCTACACCTTC. Its translation is CSVEQGDSYGYTF.

A few counts support this clonotype. The rearrangement joins TRBV10-2 to TRBJ2-2, with a weak D call TRBD2 (5 bases). Trimming took 6 bases from V and 3 from J, leaving 8 bases between them. Germline assignment: CDR1 WSHSY and CDR2 SAAADI. This CDR3 has 13 residues. Written as DNA, the CDR3 is TGCGCCAGCAGGGTGGGAGACACCGGGGAGCTGTTTTTT. Translation gives CASRVGDTGELFF.

This clonotype was recorded at least ten times. The chain has TRBV12-5 and TRBJ1-3; D uncertain. CDR1 and CDR2 from the germline V gene are LGHNT and FRNRAP. V lost 3 bases, J lost 1 base, and 13 bases lay in between. The CDR3 contains 16 residues. The CDR3: CASGFWQILSGNTIYF. The CDR3 nucleotides read TGTGCTAGTGGTTTTTGGCAGATTCTTTCTGGAAACACCATATATTTT.

In this sample, this clonotype turned up a few times. The chain links TRBV5-1 to TRBJ2-6; the D call may be TRBD1 or TRBD2 (5 bases each). The CDR3 extends over 16 amino acids. V gave up 3 bases and J gave up 4 bases, with 14 bases separating them. Germline loops: CDR1 SGHRS, CDR2 YFSETQ. In DNA form, the CDR3 reads TGCGCCAGCAGCTCTGCCAGAGGGGTCGGGGCCAACGTCCTGACTTTC. This codes for CASSSARGVGANVLTF. Full variable domain (outside the CDR3, taken from reference TRBV5-1 and TRBJ2-6): KAGVTQTPRYLIKTRGQQVTLSCSPISGHRSVSWYQQTPGQGLQFLFEYFSETQRNKGNFPGRFSGRQFSNSRSEMNVSTLELGDSALYLCASSSARGVGANVLTFGAGSRLTVL.

This clonotype was found many times. The rearrangement joins TRBV6-2 or TRBV6-3 to TRBJ1-1, with a possible D match to TRBD1 (5 bases). The CDR3 loop spans 14 amino acids. Germline V gives CDR1 MNHEY, CDR2 SVGEGT. The V and J ends lost 2 bases and 10 bases respectively, with 17 bases between them. CDR3 nucleotides: TGTGCCAGCAGTTACCTCCAGGGAGATCGTCTAGCTTTCTTT. Translation: CASSYLQGDRLAFF.

This clonotype was seen repeatedly, ten times or more. The chain has TRBV12-3 or TRBV12-4 and TRBJ1-1, with a possible D match to TRBD1 (5 bases). This CDR3 comprises 15 residues. V gave up 6 bases and J gave up 2 bases, with 16 bases separating them. CDR3 DNA sequence: TGTGCCAGCAGAAGACGGGGGATTGGAAACACTGAAGCTTTCTTT. It encodes CASRRRGIGNTEAFF.

This clonotype was observed many times. The V and J genes are TRBV20-1 and TRBJ2-5, with D possibly matching TRBD2 (5 bases). The CDR3 covers 14 residues. Germline loops: CDR1 DFQATT, CDR2 SNEGSKA (reference sequence). V was shortened by 3 bases and J by 4 bases, with 15 bases between the two germline ends. The CDR3 DNA is TGCAGTGCTAGGAAGGCCCCGGCGGGAGAGACCCAGTACTTC. It yields the protein CSARKAPAGETQYF.

J is TRBJ2-5 and V is TRBV9; tentatively, D is TRBD1 (5 bases). Per the germline V gene, CDR1 is SGDLS and CDR2 is YYNGEE. Trimming shortened V by 0 bases and J by 7 bases, and 10 bases separated the two germline ends. This CDR3 region has 13 residues. The CDR3 DNA sequence: TGTGCCAGCAGCGTAGTGGACACAGGGACCCAGTACTTC. Translating it yields CASSVVDTGTQYF. The complete variable domain, with remaining parts taken from reference TRBV9 and TRBJ2-5, reads DSGVTQTPKHLITATGQRVTLRCSPRSGDLSVYWYQQSLDQGLQFLIQYYNGEERAKGNILERFSAQQFPDLHSELNLSSLELGDSALYFCASSVVDTGTQYFGPGTRLLVL.

The sample holds many counts of this clonotype. The rearrangement links TRBV12-3 or TRBV12-4 to TRBJ1-1; D remains unclear. This CDR3 contains 14 residues. V lost 8 bases and J 3 bases, leaving 16 bases between the germline ends. The CDR3 DNA reads as TGTGCCAGCCATTTGAGGCCTAAGGACACTGAAGCTTTCTTT. This sequence encodes CASHLRPKDTEAFF.

Turning to this clonotype: This sequence may be a read error, since a much larger clone differs from it by one base. V is TRBV30 and J is TRBJ1-5; D uncertain. Germline values: CDR1 GTSNPN, CDR2 SVGIG (reference sequence). The CDR3 sequence is 13 residues long. The CDR3 sequence is CTWSALEGQPQHF. As DNA, the CDR3 is TGTACCTGGAGTGCCCTGGAGGGTCAGCCCCAGCATTTT.

The table lists this clonotype with many counts. V usage is TRBV7-2 and J usage is TRBJ1-5, with 9 bases fitting TRBD1. The CDR3 has 16 amino acids. The V gene's germline CDR1 is SGHTA and CDR2 FQGNSA. V was clipped by 3 bases and J by 2 bases; unmatched bases: 5. CDR3 in DNA: TGTGCCAGCAGCTTGGGACAGGGTTGGCGCAATCAGCCCCAGCATTTT. It encodes CASSLGQGWRNQPQHF.

V is TRBV20-1 and J is TRBJ2-7, with D possibly being TRBD2 (6 bases). Per germline, CDR1 DFQATT and CDR2 SNEGSKA (reference sequence). The CDR3 is made up of 14 amino acids. V lost 0 bases and J 3 bases, leaving 12 bases between the germline ends. The CDR3: CSARDGLASYEQYF. The CDR3 DNA is TGCAGTGCTAGAGATGGCCTAGCGAGCTACGAGCAGTACTTC.

This clonotype was seen many times. This CDR3 is CASSLSEMNTEAFF. The CDR3 nucleotides read TGCGCCAGCAGCTTAAGCGAGATGAACACTGAAGCTTTCTTT. V is TRBV5-1 and J is TRBJ1-1; D is unclear. Looked up from germline, CDR1 is SGHRS and CDR2 is YFSETQ. Trimming took off 2 bases at V and 0 bases at J, with 8 bases between the two ends. The CDR3 has 14 residues.

This clonotype has a count of ten or more. J is TRBJ1-5 and V is TRBV28; D is ambiguous. Trimming removed 3 bases at V and 6 bases at J, with 18 bases between. The CDR3 covers 16 residues. Germline lookup yields CDR1 MDHEN and CDR2 SYDVKM. The CDR3, as DNA: TGTGCCAGCAGTTTCCGAGACCCCCGGCGGGGTCAGCCCCAGCATTTT. Its protein is CASSFRDPRRGQPQHF.

The table lists this clonotype with many counts. The CDR3 coding sequence is TGCAGTGCTAGAGGGCCCCAGGACAGGTGGAGAGGGAACACTGAAGCTTTCTTT. Translated, it gives CSARGPQDRWRGNTEAFF. The gene calls are TRBV20-1 and TRBJ1-1; 7 bases align to TRBD1. V was clipped by 1 base and J by 1 base; unmatched bases: 15. Germline CDR1 is DFQATT and CDR2 is SNEGSKA (reference sequence). This CDR3 is built from 18 residues.

This clonotype was found many times. This chain uses TRBV10-3 with TRBJ2-3; TRBD2 matches at 12 bases. The trim removed 10 bases at V and 5 bases at J, leaving 4 bases unmatched. The CDR3 has 13 amino acids. The V gene's germline CDR1 is ENHRY and CDR2 SYGVKD. The CDR3, as DNA: TGTGCCAGCGGACTAGCGGGGAAAGATACGCAGTATTTT. Residues: CASGLAGKDTQYF.

This clonotype has a count of ten or more. The chain links TRBV12-3 or TRBV12-4 to TRBJ2-5; unclear D gene. Trimming removed 4 bases from V and 10 bases from J, with 13 bases in between. The CDR3 has 12 residues. The CDR3 coding sequence is TGTGCCAGCAGTTGGACCAGAGACGGCCAGTACTTC. Encoded protein: CASSWTRDGQYF.

This clonotype occurred many times. The chain joins TRBV20-1 to TRBJ2-7; D is ambiguous. Germline assignment: CDR1 DFQATT and CDR2 SNEGSKA (reference sequence). The V gene lost 3 bases and the J gene lost 4 bases, with 7 bases spanning the gap. This CDR3 contains 11 residues. The CDR3 region is CSASGPYEQYV. The CDR3 DNA reads as TGCAGTGCTAGTGGGCCTTACGAGCAGTACGTC.